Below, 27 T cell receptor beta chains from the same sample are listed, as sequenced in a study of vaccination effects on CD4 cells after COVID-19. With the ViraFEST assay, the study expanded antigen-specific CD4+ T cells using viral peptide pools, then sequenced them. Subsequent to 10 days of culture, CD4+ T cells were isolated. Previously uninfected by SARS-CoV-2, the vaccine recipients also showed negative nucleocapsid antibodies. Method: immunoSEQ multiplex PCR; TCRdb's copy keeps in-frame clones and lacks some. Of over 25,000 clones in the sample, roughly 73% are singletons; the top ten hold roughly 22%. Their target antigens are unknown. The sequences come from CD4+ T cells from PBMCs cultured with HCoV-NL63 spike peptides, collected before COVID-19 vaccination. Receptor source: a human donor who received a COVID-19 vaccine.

Here the CDR3 DNA reads TGTGCCAGCAGCTTAACTAGGGTTAGCACAGATACGCAGTATTTT. Amino acid sequence: CASSLTRVSTDTQYF. V and J are TRBV7-2 and TRBJ2-3; a possible D gene is TRBD2 (5 bases). The CDR3 extends over 15 amino acids. V was trimmed by 2 bases and J by 0 bases, leaving 9 bases between them. Germline V gene lookup returns CDR1 SGHTA and CDR2 FQGNSA.

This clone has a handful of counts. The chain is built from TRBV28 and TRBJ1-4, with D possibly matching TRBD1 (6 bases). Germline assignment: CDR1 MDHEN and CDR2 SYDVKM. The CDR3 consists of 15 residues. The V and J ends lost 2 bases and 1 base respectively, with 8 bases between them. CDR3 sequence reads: CASSLMTGTNEKLFF. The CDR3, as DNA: TGTGCCAGCAGTTTAATGACAGGAACTAATGAAAAACTGTTTTTT.

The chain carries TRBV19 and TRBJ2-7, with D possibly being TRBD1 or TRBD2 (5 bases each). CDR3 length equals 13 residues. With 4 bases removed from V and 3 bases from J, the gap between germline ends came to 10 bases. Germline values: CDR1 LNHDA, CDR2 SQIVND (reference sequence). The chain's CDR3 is CASSKAGSYEQYF. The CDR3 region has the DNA TGTGCCAGTAGTAAGGCAGGGAGCTACGAGCAGTACTTC. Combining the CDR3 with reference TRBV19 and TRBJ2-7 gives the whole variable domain DGGITQSPKYLFRKEGQNVTLSCEQNLNHDAMYWYRQDPGQGLRLIYYSQIVNDFQKGDIAEGYSVSREKKESFPLTVTSAQKNPTAFYLCASSKAGSYEQYFGPGTRLTVT.

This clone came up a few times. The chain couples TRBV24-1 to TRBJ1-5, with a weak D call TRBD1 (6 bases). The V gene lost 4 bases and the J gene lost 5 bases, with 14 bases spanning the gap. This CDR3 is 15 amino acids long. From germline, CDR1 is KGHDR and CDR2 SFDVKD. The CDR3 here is CATSEPTGGDQPQHF. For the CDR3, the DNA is TGTGCCACCAGTGAGCCGACAGGAGGGGATCAGCCCCAGCATTTT.

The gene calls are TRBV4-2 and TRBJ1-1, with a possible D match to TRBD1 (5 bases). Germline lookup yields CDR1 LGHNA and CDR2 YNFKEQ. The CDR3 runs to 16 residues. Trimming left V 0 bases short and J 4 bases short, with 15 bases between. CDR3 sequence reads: CASSQDREGLGTEAFF. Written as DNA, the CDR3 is TGTGCCAGCAGCCAAGACAGGGAAGGGTTAGGCACTGAAGCTTTCTTT.

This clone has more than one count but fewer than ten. CDR3 nucleotides: TGTGCCAGCAGCTTAACTAGCTTCGTTGTCTCCGGGGAGCTGTTTTTT. Translation: CASSLTSFVVSGELFF. This chain connects TRBV7-9 to TRBJ2-2; a possible D gene is TRBD2 (6 bases). V lost 2 bases and J lost 6, with 16 bases in between. This CDR3 region has 16 residues. CDR1 SEHNR and CDR2 FQNEAQ come from the germline V gene (reference sequence).

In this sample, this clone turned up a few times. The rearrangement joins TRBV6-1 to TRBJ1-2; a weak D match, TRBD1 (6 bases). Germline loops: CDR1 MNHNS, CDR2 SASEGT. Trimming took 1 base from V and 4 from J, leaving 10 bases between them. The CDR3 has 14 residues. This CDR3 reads CASSEGTAFYGYTF. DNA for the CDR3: TGTGCCAGCAGTGAAGGGACAGCTTTCTATGGCTACACCTTC.

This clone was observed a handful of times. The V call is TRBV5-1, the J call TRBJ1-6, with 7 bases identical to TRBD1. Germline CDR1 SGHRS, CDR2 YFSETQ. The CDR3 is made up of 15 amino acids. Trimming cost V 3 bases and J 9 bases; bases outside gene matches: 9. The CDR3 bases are TGCGCCAGCAGCTGGGACAGTCAGGGAAGTTCACCCCTCCACTTT. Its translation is CASSWDSQGSSPLHF.

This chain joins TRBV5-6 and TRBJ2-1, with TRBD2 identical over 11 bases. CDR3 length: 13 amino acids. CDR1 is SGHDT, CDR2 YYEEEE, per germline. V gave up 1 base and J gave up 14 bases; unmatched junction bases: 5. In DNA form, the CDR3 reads TGTGCCAGCAGCTTGCGTAGCGGGAGGGAGAAGTTCTTC. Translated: CASSLRSGREKFF.

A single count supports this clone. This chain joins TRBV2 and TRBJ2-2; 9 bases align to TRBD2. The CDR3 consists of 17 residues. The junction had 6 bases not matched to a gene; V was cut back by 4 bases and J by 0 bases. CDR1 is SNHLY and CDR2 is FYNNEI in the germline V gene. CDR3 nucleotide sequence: TGTGCCAGCAGTGGTGAGGGCGGGGGGGCGAACACCGGGGAGCTGTTTTTT. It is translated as CASSGEGGGANTGELFF.

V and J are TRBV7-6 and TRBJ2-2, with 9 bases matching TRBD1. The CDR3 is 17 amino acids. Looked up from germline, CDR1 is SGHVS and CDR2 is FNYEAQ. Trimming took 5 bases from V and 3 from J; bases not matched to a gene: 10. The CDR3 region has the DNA TGTGCCAGCAGCCAATACACAGGGGGCGGTGACACCGGGGAGCTGTTTTTT. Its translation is CASSQYTGGGDTGELFF.

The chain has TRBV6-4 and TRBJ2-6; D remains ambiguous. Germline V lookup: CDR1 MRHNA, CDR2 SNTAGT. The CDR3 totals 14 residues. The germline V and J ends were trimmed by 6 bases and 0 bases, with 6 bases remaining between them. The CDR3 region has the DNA TGTGCCAGCAGCGAGAGCTCTGGGGCCAACGTCCTGACTTTC. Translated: CASSESSGANVLTF.

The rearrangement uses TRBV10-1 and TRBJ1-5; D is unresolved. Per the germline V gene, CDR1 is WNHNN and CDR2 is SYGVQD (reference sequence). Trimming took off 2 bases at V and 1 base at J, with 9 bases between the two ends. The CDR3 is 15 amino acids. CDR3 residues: CASSEAGNSNQPQHF. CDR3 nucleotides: TGCGCCAGCAGTGAGGCCGGGAACAGCAATCAGCCCCAGCATTTT.

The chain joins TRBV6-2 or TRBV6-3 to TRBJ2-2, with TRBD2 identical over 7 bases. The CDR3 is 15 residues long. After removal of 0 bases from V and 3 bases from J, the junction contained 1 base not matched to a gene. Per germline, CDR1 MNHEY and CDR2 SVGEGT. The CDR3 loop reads CASSYSREYTGELFF. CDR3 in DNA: TGTGCCAGCAGTTACTCGCGGGAGTACACCGGGGAGCTGTTTTTT.

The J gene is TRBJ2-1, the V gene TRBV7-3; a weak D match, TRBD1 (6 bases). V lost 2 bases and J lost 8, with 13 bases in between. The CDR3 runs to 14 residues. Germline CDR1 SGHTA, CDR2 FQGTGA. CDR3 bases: TGTGCCAGCAGCTTATGGGAAGGGGGTCATGAGCAGTTCTTC. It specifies CASSLWEGGHEQFF.

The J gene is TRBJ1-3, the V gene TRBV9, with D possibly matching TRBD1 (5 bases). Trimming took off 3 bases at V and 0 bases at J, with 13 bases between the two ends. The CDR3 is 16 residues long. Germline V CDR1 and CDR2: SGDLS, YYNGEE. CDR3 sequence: CASSAGGTLSGNTIYF. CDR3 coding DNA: TGTGCCAGCAGCGCAGGCGGGACCCTCTCTGGAAACACCATATATTTT.

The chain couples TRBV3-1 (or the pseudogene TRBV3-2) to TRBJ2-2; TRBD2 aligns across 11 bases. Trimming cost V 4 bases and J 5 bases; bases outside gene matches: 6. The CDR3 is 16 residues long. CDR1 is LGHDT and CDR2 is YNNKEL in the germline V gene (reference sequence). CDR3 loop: CASSPAGLAGTGELFF. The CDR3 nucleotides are TGTGCCAGCAGCCCCGCAGGACTAGCGGGTACCGGGGAGCTGTTTTTT.

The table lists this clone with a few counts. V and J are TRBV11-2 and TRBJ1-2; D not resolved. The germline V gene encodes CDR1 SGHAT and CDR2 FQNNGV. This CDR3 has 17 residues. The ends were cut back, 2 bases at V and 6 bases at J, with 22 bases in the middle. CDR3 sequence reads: CASSLLPSAGARDGYTF. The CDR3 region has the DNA TGTGCCAGCAGCTTACTTCCTTCGGCAGGTGCTAGGGATGGCTACACCTTC.

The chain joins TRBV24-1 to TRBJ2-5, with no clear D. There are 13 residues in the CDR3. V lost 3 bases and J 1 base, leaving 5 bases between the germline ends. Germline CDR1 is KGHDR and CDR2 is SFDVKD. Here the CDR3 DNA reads TGTGCCACCAGTGATGGATTCCAAGAGACCCAGTACTTC. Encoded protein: CATSDGFQETQYF.

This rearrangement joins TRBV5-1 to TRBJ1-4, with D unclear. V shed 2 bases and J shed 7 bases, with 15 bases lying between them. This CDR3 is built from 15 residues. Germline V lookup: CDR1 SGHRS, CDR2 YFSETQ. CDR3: CASSLSRQAGEKLFF. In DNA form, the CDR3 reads TGCGCCAGCAGCTTATCCCGGCAGGCTGGTGAAAAACTGTTTTTT.

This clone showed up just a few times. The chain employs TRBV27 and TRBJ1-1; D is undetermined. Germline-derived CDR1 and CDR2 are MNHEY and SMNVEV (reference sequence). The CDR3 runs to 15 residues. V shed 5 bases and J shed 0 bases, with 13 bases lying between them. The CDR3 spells CASSRMDGLNTEAFF. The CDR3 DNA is TGTGCCAGCAGTCGTATGGACGGCCTGAACACTGAAGCTTTCTTT.

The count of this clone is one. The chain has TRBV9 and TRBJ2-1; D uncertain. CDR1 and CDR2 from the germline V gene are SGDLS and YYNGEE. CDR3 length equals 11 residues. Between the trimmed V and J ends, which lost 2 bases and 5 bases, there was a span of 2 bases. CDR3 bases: TGTGCCAGCAGCGTGGACAATGAGCAGTTCTTC. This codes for CASSVDNEQFF. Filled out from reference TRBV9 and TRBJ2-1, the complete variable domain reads DSGVTQTPKHLITATGQRVTLRCSPRSGDLSVYWYQQSLDQGLQFLIQYYNGEERAKGNILERFSAQQFPDLHSELNLSSLELGDSALYFCASSVDNEQFFGPGTRLTVL.

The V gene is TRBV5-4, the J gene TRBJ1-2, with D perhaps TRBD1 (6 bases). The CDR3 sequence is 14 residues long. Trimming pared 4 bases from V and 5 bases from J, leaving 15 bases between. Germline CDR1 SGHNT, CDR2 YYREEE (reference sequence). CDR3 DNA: TGTGCCAGCAGCCCAAGGACAGAAGGGTATGGCTACACCTTC. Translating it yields CASSPRTEGYGYTF.

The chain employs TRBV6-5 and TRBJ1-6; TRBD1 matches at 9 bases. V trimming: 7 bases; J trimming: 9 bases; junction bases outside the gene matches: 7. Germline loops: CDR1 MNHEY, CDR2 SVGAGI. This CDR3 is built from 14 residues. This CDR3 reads CASNPRQGGSPLHF. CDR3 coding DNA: TGTGCCAGCAACCCCAGACAGGGGGGTTCACCCCTCCACTTT.

The CDR3, as DNA: TGTGCCAGCAGTCCCGGTGGGGGGTACGAGCAGTACTTC. Its protein product is CASSPGGGYEQYF. The chain is built from TRBV6-5 and TRBJ2-7; possible D gene TRBD2, 6 bases. Germline lookup yields CDR1 MNHEY and CDR2 SVGAGI. The CDR3 length is 13 residues. V lost 5 bases and J lost 4, with 12 bases in between.

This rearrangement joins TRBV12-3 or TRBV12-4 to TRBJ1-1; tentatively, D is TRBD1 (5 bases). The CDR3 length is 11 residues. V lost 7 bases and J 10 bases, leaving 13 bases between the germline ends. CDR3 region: CASTLRGGAFF. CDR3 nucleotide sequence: TGTGCCAGCACCCTCCGGGGGGGAGCTTTCTTT.

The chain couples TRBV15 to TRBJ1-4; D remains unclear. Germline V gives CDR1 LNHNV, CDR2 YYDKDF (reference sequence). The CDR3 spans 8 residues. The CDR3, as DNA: TGTCCTGGGGAAAAACTGTTTTTT. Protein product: CPGEKLFF. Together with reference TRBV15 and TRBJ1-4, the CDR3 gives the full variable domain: DAMVIQNPRYQVTQFGKPVTLSCSQTLNHNVMYWYQQKSSQAPKLLFHYYDKDFNNEADTPDNFQSRRPNTSFCFLDIRSPGLGDTAMYLCPGEKLFFGSGTQLSVL.